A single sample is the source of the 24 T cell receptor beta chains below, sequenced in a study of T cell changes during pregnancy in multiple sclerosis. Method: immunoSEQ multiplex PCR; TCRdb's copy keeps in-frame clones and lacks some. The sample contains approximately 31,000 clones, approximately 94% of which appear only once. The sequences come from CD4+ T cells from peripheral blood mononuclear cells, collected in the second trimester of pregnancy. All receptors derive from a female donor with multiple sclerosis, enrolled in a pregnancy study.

CDR3 residues: CASSEEGARTGELFF. DNA of the CDR3: TGTGCCAGCAGTGAAGAGGGGGCGCGGACCGGGGAGCTGTTTTTT. V is TRBV25-1 and J is TRBJ2-2; the match to TRBD1 covers 7 bases. Germline V gene lookup returns CDR1 MGHDK and CDR2 SYGVNS. The CDR3 contains 15 residues. Losses at the gene ends were 2 bases for V and 5 bases for J; bases not matched to a gene: 5.

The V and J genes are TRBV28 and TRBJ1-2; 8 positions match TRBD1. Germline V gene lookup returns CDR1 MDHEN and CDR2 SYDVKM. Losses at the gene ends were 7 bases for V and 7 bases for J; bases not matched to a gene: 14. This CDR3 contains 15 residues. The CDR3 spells CASTINGQGGGGYTF. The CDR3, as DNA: TGTGCCAGCACCATTAACGGACAGGGCGGCGGTGGCTACACCTTC.

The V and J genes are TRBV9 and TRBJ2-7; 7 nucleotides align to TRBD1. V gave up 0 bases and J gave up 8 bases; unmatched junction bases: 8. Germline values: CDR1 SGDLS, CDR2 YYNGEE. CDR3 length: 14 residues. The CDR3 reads CASSVDEGANKQYF. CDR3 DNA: TGTGCCAGCAGCGTAGACGAGGGGGCTAATAAGCAGTACTTC. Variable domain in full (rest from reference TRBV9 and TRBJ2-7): DSGVTQTPKHLITATGQRVTLRCSPRSGDLSVYWYQQSLDQGLQFLIQYYNGEERAKGNILERFSAQQFPDLHSELNLSSLELGDSALYFCASSVDEGANKQYFGPGTRLTVT.

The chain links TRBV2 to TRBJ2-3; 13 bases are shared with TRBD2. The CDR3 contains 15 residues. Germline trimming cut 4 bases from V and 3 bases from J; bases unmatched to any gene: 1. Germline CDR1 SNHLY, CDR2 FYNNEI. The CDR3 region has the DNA TGTGCCAGCAGTGGGACTAGCGGGAGTACAGATACGCAGTATTTT. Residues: CASSGTSGSTDTQYF.

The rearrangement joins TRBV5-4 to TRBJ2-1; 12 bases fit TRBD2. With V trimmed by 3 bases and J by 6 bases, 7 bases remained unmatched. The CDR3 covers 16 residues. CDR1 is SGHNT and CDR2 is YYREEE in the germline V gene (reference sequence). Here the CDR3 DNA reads TGTGCCAGCAGCTCTAGACTAGCGGGAGAGGGCAATGAGCAGTTCTTC. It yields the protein CASSSRLAGEGNEQFF.

CDR3 sequence reads: CASSFYRAMNTEAFF. The DNA for the CDR3 is TGTGCCAGCAGCTTCTACAGAGCCATGAACACTGAAGCTTTCTTT. The V and J genes are TRBV13 and TRBJ1-1; D not certain. CDR3 length equals 15 residues. The V end lost 3 bases, the J end lost 0 bases, and 11 bases lay between the germline ends. Per germline, CDR1 PRHDT and CDR2 FYEKMQ (reference sequence).

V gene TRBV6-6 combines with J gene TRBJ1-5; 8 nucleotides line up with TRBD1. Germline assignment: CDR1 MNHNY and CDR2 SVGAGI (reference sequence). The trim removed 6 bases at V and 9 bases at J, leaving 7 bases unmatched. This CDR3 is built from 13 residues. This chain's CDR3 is CASSRQGMLPQHF. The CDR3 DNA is TGTGCCAGCAGCCGACAGGGGATGTTGCCCCAGCATTTT.

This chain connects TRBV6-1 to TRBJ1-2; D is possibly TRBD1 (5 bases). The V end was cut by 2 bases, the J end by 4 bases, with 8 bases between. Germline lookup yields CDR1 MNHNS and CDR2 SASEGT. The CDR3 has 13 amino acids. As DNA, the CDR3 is TGTGCCAGCAGTGAATTCAGGGTCTATGGCTACACCTTC. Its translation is CASSEFRVYGYTF.

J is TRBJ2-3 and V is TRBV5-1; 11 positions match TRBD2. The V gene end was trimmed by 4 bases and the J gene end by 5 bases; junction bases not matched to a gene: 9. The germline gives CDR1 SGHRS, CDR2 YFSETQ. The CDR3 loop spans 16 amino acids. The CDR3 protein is CASSRLLAGVGDTQYF. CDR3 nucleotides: TGCGCCAGCAGCCGATTACTAGCGGGAGTTGGAGATACGCAGTATTTT.

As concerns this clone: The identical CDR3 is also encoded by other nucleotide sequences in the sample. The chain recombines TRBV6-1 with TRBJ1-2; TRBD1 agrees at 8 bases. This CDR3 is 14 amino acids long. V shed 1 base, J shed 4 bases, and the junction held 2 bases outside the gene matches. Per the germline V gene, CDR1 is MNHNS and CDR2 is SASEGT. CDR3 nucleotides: TGTGCCAGCAGTGAAGGGACAGGGCTCTATGGCTACACCTTC. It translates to CASSEGTGLYGYTF.

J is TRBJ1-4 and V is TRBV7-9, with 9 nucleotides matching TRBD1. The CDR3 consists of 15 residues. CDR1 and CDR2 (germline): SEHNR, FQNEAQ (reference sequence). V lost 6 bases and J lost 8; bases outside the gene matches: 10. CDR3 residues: CASSSTGGMREKLFF. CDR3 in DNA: TGTGCCAGCAGTTCCACAGGGGGCATGCGGGAAAAACTGTTTTTT. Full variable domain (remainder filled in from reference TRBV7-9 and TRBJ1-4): DTGVSQNPRHKITKRGQNVTFRCDPISEHNRLYWYRQTLGQGPEFLTYFQNEAQLEKSRLLSDRFSAERPKGSFSTLEIQRTEQGDSAMYLCASSSTGGMREKLFFGSGTQLSVL.

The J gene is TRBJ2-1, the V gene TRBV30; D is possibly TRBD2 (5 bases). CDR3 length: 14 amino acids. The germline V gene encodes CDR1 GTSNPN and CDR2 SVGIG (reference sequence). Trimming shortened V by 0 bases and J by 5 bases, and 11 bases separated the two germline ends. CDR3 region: CAWSVPEEDNEQFF. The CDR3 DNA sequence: TGTGCCTGGAGTGTACCGGAGGAAGACAATGAGCAGTTCTTC. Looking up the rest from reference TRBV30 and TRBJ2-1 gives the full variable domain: SQTIHQWPATLVQPVGSPLSLECTVEGTSNPNLYWYRQAAGRGLQLLFYSVGIGQISSEVPQNLSASRPQDRQFILSSKKLLLSDSGFYLCAWSVPEEDNEQFFGPGTRLTVL.

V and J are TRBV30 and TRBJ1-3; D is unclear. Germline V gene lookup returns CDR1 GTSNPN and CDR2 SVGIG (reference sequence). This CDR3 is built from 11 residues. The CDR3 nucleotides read TGTGCAACAGATTCTGGAAACACCATATATTTT. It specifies CATDSGNTIYF.

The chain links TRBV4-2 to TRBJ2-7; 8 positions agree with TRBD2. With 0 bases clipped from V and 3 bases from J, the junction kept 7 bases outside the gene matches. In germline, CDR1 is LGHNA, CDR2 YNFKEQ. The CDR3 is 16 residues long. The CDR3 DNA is TGTGCCAGCAGCCAAGATTTGACTAGCGTCTTCTACGAGCAGTACTTC. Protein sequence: CASSQDLTSVFYEQYF.

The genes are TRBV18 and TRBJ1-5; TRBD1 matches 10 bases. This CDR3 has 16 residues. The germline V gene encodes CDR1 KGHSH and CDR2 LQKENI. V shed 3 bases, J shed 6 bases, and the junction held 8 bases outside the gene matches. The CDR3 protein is CASSPAGTGAGQPQHF. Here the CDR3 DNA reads TGTGCCAGCTCACCGGCCGGGACAGGGGCAGGTCAGCCCCAGCATTTT.

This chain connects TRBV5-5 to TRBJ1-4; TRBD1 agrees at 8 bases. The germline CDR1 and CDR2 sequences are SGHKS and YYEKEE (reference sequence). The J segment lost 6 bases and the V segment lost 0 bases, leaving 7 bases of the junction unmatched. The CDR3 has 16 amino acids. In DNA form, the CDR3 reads TGTGCCAGCAGCTTGGTACTCGGACAGGGCGATGAAAAACTGTTTTTT. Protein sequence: CASSLVLGQGDEKLFF. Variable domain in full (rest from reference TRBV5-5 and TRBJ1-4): DAGVTQSPTHLIKTRGQQVTLRCSPISGHKSVSWYQQVLGQGPQFIFQYYEKEERGRGNFPDRFSARQFPNYSSELNVNALLLGDSALYLCASSLVLGQGDEKLFFGSGTQLSVL.

CDR3 protein: CARRPRTGPINYGYTF. Written as DNA, the CDR3 is TGTGCCCGCCGCCCCAGGACAGGACCCATTAACTATGGCTACACCTTC. The V and J genes are TRBV30 and TRBJ1-2; TRBD1 agrees at 7 bases. The V gene's germline CDR1 is GTSNPN and CDR2 SVGIG (reference sequence). V trimming: 8 bases; J trimming: 1 base; junction bases outside the gene matches: 16. This CDR3 is built from 16 residues.

The CDR3 sequence is CASSEGQNTEAFF. The CDR3, as DNA: TGTGCCAGCAGCGAGGGACAGAACACTGAAGCTTTCTTT. This chain links TRBV7-6 with TRBJ1-1; a possible D gene is TRBD1 (6 bases). Trimming stripped 5 bases from V and 1 base from J, with 8 bases between. This CDR3 region has 13 residues. Germline-derived CDR1 and CDR2 are SGHVS and FNYEAQ.

CDR3 region: CASSFSPDYNEQFF. CDR3 DNA: TGTGCCAGCAGCTTCTCCCCAGACTACAATGAGCAGTTCTTC. This chain joins TRBV7-2 and TRBJ2-1; no reliable D call. The ends were cut back, 3 bases at V and 3 bases at J, with 9 bases in the middle. Germline V gene data show CDR1 as SGHTA and CDR2 as FQGNSA. The CDR3 contains 14 residues.

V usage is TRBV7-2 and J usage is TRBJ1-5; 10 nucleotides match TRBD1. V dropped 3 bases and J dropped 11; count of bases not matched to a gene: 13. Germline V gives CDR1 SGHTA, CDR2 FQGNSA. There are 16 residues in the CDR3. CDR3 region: CASSLGDRGLGLAQHF. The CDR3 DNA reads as TGTGCCAGCAGCTTGGGAGACAGGGGGCTGGGTCTAGCCCAGCATTTT.

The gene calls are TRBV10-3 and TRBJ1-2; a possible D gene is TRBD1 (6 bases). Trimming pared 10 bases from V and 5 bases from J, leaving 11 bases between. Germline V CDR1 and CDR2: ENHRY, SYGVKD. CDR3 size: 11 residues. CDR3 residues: CATWQGYGYTF. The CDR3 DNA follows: TGTGCCACCTGGCAGGGGTATGGCTACACCTTC.

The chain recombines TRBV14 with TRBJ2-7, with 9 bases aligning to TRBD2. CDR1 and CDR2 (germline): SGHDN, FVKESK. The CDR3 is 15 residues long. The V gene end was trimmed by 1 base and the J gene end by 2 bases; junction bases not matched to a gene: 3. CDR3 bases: TGTGCCAGCAGCCAAGTCCGCGGGAGGGCCTACGAGCAGTACTTC. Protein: CASSQVRGRAYEQYF.

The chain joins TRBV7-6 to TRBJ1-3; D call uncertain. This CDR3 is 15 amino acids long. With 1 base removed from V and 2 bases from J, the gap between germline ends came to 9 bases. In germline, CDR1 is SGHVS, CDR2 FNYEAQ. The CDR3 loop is CASSLVAAAGNTIYF. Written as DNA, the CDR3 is TGTGCCAGCAGCTTAGTGGCGGCCGCTGGAAACACCATATATTTT.

The CDR3 loop is CASSQDTGLAGGQETQYF. In DNA, the CDR3 is TGCGCCAGCAGCCAAGATACGGGACTAGCGGGAGGACAAGAGACCCAGTACTTC. The rearrangement uses TRBV4-1 and TRBJ2-5, with TRBD2 matching over 15 bases. The germline CDR1 and CDR2 sequences are MGHRA and YSYEKL. CDR3 length equals 18 residues. Germline trimming cut 0 bases from V and 2 bases from J; bases unmatched to any gene: 4.